This T cell receptor (beta chain) was recorded in a study of regulatory T cells in long-lasting Graves disease (dated by TCRdb to 2020 to 2023). General notes on the study: Antithyroid drugs had been taken for less than 3 months by newly diagnosed Graves' disease patients. The study was registered as a clinical trial and conducted in China. Peripheral blood TCR sequencing and RNA sequencing compared persistent Graves' disease patients with newly diagnosed Graves' disease patients. A total of roughly 33 samples underwent TCR sequencing: around 13 from persistent and 20 from newly diagnosed Graves' disease patients. What the authors observed across the whole study: The authors noted that the small sample size was a limitation that may lower accuracy. Because the primary lesion, thyroid tissue, could not be accessed, the study looked at peripheral blood alone. Only the TCR beta chain was sequenced and analyzed. A larger number of public clonotypes was shared among persistent patients (around 3,000) than among newly diagnosed patients (roughly 930). Compared with newly diagnosed patients, persistent Graves' disease patients had lower TCR Shannon entropy and fewer highly expanded clones, which suggests clonal expansion.

This clonotype was picked up a small number of times. No cognate antigen has been identified for it. Per-base qualities were not stored, and no clone one base away is much larger. The receptor library was made with multiplex PCR. Instrument on record: Illumina HiSeq 4000. To build TCR beta libraries, CDR3 regions were amplified by Arm-PCR using iRepertoire HTBI primers. Before sequencing, the PCR products went through gel purification. The original pipeline was this. Across samples, roughly 60 TRBV and roughly 15 TRBJ segments were identified and used for gene usage analysis of CDR3 amino acid clonotypes. Filtered high-quality paired reads were merged into contigs using COPE and FqMerger. Contigs were aligned with BLAST to IMGT TRBV, TRBD and TRBJ reference genes, and CDR3 was defined per IMGT. Any clonotype with a frequency above 0.1% was classified as a highly expanded clone. Shannon entropy served as the measure of repertoire diversity, while the Gini coefficient captured V-J evenness. Clonotypes shared by more than one individual were considered public. TCRdb passed the public sequencing reads through fastp at Q25 and MiXCR, retaining productive beta sequences. Each entry merges the rows of one CDR3 protein and shows their most common DNA and genes. It is TCRdb's table, rather than the study itself, that gives the V and J calls and clone size. This sample has over 350,000 distinct CDR3 sequences in its table, and around 15% of those were observed once. Roughly 18% of the sample is taken by the ten largest.

The time point label on this specimen signifies: newly diagnosed GD, antithyroid drugs for less than 3 months. For both TCR sequencing and RNA sequencing, RNA was extracted from PBMCs using TRIzol. The diagnosis of Graves' disease followed American Thyroid Association guidelines. Patients for the study were recruited at an endocrinology department in Xi'an, China. Each patient gave 8.5 to 9.5 milliliters of peripheral blood, collected in an EDTA anticoagulant tube. Ficoll Paque Plus density gradient separation was used to isolate PBMCs, and no additional T cell sorting was done. An Agilent 2100 Bioanalyzer and agarose gel were used to assess RNA quality, and a NanoDrop 2000 was used to measure RNA concentration. These data were also filed under a second study, of T cells in Graves' hyperthyroidism and ophthalmopathy. The second publication reports: Stable Graves' hyperthyroidism was defined as the absence of progression to ophthalmopathy over 18 months of follow-up. Hyperthyroidism patients were aged 18 to 65 years and newly diagnosed, with disease duration of less than 2 months. The study excluded patients with uncontrolled infections, other autoimmune diseases, pregnancy or lactation. Diagnoses were established on the basis of clinical symptoms, serum thyroxine and TRAb, thyroid ultrasound, and orbital computed tomography. For the first round of RT-PCR on the TCR CDR3, the HTBI primer set was used together with the Qiagen OneStep RT-PCR kit. Blood samples also contained most of the expanded thyroid clonotypes (frequency above 0.001), which suggests that blood repertoires may reflect thyroid immune responses. Ophthalmopathy was separated from stable hyperthyroidism by a 13 V-J signature model, with around 88% sensitivity and approximately 84% specificity obtained in cross-validation and 80%/75% obtained in testing. In validation, progression to ophthalmopathy was predicted by the model with 70.59% sensitivity and 72% to 80% specificity, a median of approximately 7.1 months before onset. To identify TCR V-J signatures that set the groups apart, the researchers used a discovery cohort of 100 patients, made up of approximately 43 with Graves' ophthalmopathy and 57 with stable Graves' hyperthyroidism. Prospective prediction of ophthalmopathy was tested in an independent validation cohort consisting of under 20 hyperthyroidism patients and approximately 16 patients who later progressed to ophthalmopathy. For training and testing, the 100 patients in the discovery cohort were randomly divided in a 7:3 ratio. In addition, the study compared T-cell repertoires in thyroid tissue and in blood from six Graves' hyperthyroidism patients. Once sampling was done, hyperthyroidism patients were given methimazole at a starting dose of 30 mg daily, whereas ophthalmopathy patients were given high-dose intravenous methylprednisolone. The libraries were constructed in a second round of multiplex PCR and then size-selected and purified. Sequencing of the libraries was done on an Illumina HiSeq2000 using paired-end 100 bp reads. SOAPnuke was used to process the raw data, with reads discarded if the reads contained adapters or uncalled bases, had a mean Phred below 15, or lacked an exact constant-primer or identifier match. COPE v1.2.5 was used to merge the high-quality paired reads, and each unique nucleotide sequence was defined as a clonotype. Clonotypes were aligned to IMGT TRBV, TRBD and TRBJ reference segments using MiTCR v1.1. The analysis included only V-J combinations with a frequency above 0.0001, which together covered 99% to 99.2% of the repertoires. The TCS score was defined as the ratio of F50 (clonal expansion) to E x V (chaos), calculated using BLOSUM62-based TCRdist between CDR3 peptides within each V-J. Welch's t-statistics and random forest reduced fewer than 600 V-J features to around 14, which were used in a naive Bayes classifier (R e1071). No statistical method was used to set the sample size in advance, and investigators knew the group allocation. The paper reports TCR Vbeta CDR3 sequencing of approximately 130 peripheral blood samples: around 41 ophthalmopathy, fewer than 80 hyperthyroidism and 17 progressor patients.

Source: peripheral blood mononuclear cells (PBMCs), taken at new diagnosis, from a patient treated with antithyroid drugs. This TCR was sampled from a woman aged 50 to 65 with Graves disease. Donor details come from another sample of the same person, matched by shared clones.

The CDR3 protein sequence reads: CASSATSPYEQFF. The DNA is as follows: TGTGCCAGCAGTGCGACTAGCCCCTATGAGCAGTTCTTC. Recombination joined TRBV12-3 or TRBV12-4 with TRBJ2-1; 7 nucleotides in the junction match TRBD2. V and J are trimmed by 5 bases and 8 bases, and the gene matches miss 6 bases of the junction. The CDR3 runs 13 residues from the cysteine to the phenylalanine. The only DNA kept is the CDR3, 39 bases in frame from the first base.